Following are 10 T cell receptor beta chains from one sample sequenced in a study of beta chain features in type 1 diabetes (dated by TCRdb to 2016 to 2019). Points the paper makes about the study in general: In all four CD4+ subsets, TCRB CDR3 length was moderately but significantly shorter in type 1 diabetes patients.

Library preparation employed the immunoSEQ multiplex PCR assay. The entire amount of isolated RNA was reverse transcribed using the High Capacity cDNA Reverse Transcription Kit, so the sequenced TCRB transcripts were expressed ones. The source is immuneACCESS, and TCRdb retained only in-frame sequences with V and J called. Part of the clones is not carried over; for the studies checked, unresolved V genes explain less than half of this, and the remainder is unexplained. Counted in this sample were some 700,000 clones; around 15% of them appeared once. The biggest ten clones account for about 0.02% of the sample. The antigens of these receptors remain unknown. The sequenced material came from naive CD4+ T cells from blood. In the paper's terms, the cell subset or site label means: true naive CD4+ T cells. The receptor source for this set is a man between 18 and 29 years old with type 1 diabetes.

The table lists this clone with a few counts. The CDR3 is CASSSPGSYGYTF. DNA for the CDR3: TGTGCCAGCAGTTCACCTGGCTCCTATGGCTACACCTTC. The J gene is TRBJ1-2, the V gene TRBV7-2; D not certain. V was clipped by 6 bases and J by 4 bases, with 12 bases between them. The CDR3 covers 13 residues. CDR1 is SGHTA and CDR2 is FQGNSA in the germline V gene.

This chain uses TRBV9 with TRBJ2-3, with D possibly being TRBD1 (5 bases). The CDR3 is made up of 13 amino acids. V lost 1 base to trimming and J lost 10 bases, with 13 bases between them. The germline CDR1 and CDR2 sequences are SGDLS and YYNGEE. CDR3 residues: CASSVQGDLAQYF. The CDR3 DNA reads TGTGCCAGCAGCGTACAGGGTGATTTGGCGCAGTATTTT. Complete variable domain (other parts from reference TRBV9 and TRBJ2-3): DSGVTQTPKHLITATGQRVTLRCSPRSGDLSVYWYQQSLDQGLQFLIQYYNGEERAKGNILERFSAQQFPDLHSELNLSSLELGDSALYFCASSVQGDLAQYFGPGTRLTVL.

Note on this clone: This CDR3 is also generated by other DNA sequences in the sample. The J gene is TRBJ1-1, the V gene TRBV5-4, with D unresolved. The V and J ends lost 0 bases and 0 bases respectively, with 9 bases between them. The CDR3 spans 15 residues. Germline loops: CDR1 SGHNT, CDR2 YYREEE (reference sequence). DNA of the CDR3: TGTGCCAGCAGCTTGGCCGGAACCGTGAACACTGAAGCTTTCTTT. The encoded protein is CASSLAGTVNTEAFF. Combining the CDR3 with reference TRBV5-4 and TRBJ1-1 gives the whole variable domain ETGVTQSPTHLIKTRGQQVTLRCSSQSGHNTVSWYQQALGQGPQFIFQYYREEENGRGNFPPRFSGLQFPNYSSELNVNALELDDSALYLCASSLAGTVNTEAFFGQGTRLTVV.

In regard to this clone: Different DNA sequences within this sample yield the same CDR3. This sequence joins TRBV30 and TRBJ1-1; a weak D match, TRBD1 (5 bases). The CDR3 consists of 13 residues. Deletions cut 0 bases from V and 5 bases from J, with 10 bases between. Per germline, CDR1 GTSNPN and CDR2 SVGIG (reference sequence). The DNA of the CDR3 is TGTGCCTGGAGTGTGCAGGGCGATACTGAAGCTTTCTTT. It yields the protein CAWSVQGDTEAFF.

This rearrangement joins TRBV5-6 to TRBJ1-2; TRBD1 is a possible D gene (6 bases). In germline, CDR1 is SGHDT, CDR2 YYEEEE. Trimming pared 4 bases from V and 5 bases from J, leaving 12 bases between. CDR3 length equals 13 residues. In nucleotides, the CDR3 is TGTGCCAGCAGCACCGGGACAAGATATGGCTACACCTTC. Protein: CASSTGTRYGYTF. Full variable domain (outside the CDR3, taken from reference TRBV5-6 and TRBJ1-2): DAGVTQSPTHLIKTRGQQVTLRCSPKSGHDTVSWYQQALGQGPQFIFQYYEEEERQRGNFPDRFSGHQFPNYSSELNVNALLLGDSALYLCASSTGTRYGYTFGSGTRLTVV.

This sequence joins TRBV5-1 and TRBJ2-1; unclear D gene. Trimming stripped 0 bases from V and 3 bases from J, with 10 bases between. Per germline, CDR1 SGHRS and CDR2 YFSETQ. The CDR3 totals 15 residues. CDR3: CASSLAESLYNEQFF. DNA for the CDR3: TGCGCCAGCAGCTTGGCCGAGTCCCTCTACAATGAGCAGTTCTTC.

The chain couples TRBV6-5 to TRBJ1-5; the match to TRBD1 covers 10 bases. The germline V gene encodes CDR1 MNHEY and CDR2 SVGAGI. V shed 5 bases and J 10 bases; nucleotides not matched to a gene: 8. This CDR3 spans 14 amino acids. CDR3: CASSPGQGVRPQHF. The CDR3 nucleotides are TGTGCCAGCAGTCCCGGACAGGGGGTTCGTCCCCAGCATTTT.

This clone has only a few counts. V gene TRBV28 combines with J gene TRBJ2-7; the D is unclear. Trimming took off 3 bases at V and 3 bases at J, with 15 bases between the two ends. Germline V gene data show CDR1 as MDHEN and CDR2 as SYDVKM. The CDR3 sequence is 15 residues long. CDR3 nucleotides: TGTGCCAGCAGTTTCGCCAGTTTGGCCATCTACGAGCAGTACTTC. As protein: CASSFASLAIYEQYF.

V is TRBV11-2 and J is TRBJ2-2; a possible D gene is TRBD1 (6 bases). The CDR3 is made up of 14 amino acids. The germline V and J ends were trimmed by 8 bases and 4 bases, with 14 bases remaining between them. From germline, CDR1 is SGHAT and CDR2 FQNNGV. This chain's CDR3 is CASPTGQVTGELFF. The CDR3 nucleotides read TGTGCCAGCCCTACAGGGCAGGTCACCGGGGAGCTGTTTTTT. The whole variable domain, remainder taken from reference TRBV11-2 and TRBJ2-2, is EAGVAQSPRYKIIEKRQSVAFWCNPISGHATLYWYQQILGQGPKLLIQFQNNGVVDDSQLPKDRFSAERLKGVDSTLKIQPAKLEDSAVYLCASPTGQVTGELFFGEGSRLTVL.

This clone was detected a few times. V is TRBV10-3 and J is TRBJ2-7; 7 positions agree with TRBD1. V gave up 6 bases and J gave up 13 bases; unmatched junction bases: 9. The CDR3 is 11 amino acids. The germline V gene has CDR1 ENHRY and CDR2 SYGVKD. The CDR3: CAISGSDRAYF. DNA for the CDR3: TGTGCCATCAGCGGAAGTGACAGGGCATACTTC.